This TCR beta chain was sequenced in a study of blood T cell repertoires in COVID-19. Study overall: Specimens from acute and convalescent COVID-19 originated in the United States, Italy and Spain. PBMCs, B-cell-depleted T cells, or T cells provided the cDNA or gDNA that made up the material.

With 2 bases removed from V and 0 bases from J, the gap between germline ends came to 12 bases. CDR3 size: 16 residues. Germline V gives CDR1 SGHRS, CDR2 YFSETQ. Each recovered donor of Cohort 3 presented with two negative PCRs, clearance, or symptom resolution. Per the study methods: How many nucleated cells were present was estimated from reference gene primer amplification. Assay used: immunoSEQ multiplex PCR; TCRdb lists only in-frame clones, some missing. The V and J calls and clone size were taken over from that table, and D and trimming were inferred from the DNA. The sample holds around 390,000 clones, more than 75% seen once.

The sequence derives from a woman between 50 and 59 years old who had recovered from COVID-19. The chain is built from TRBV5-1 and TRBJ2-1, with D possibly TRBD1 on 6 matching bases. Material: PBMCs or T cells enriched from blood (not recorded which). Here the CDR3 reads CASSLVTGSSYNEQFF. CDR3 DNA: TGCGCCAGCAGCTTAGTCACAGGGAGCTCCTACAATGAGCAGTTCTTC.